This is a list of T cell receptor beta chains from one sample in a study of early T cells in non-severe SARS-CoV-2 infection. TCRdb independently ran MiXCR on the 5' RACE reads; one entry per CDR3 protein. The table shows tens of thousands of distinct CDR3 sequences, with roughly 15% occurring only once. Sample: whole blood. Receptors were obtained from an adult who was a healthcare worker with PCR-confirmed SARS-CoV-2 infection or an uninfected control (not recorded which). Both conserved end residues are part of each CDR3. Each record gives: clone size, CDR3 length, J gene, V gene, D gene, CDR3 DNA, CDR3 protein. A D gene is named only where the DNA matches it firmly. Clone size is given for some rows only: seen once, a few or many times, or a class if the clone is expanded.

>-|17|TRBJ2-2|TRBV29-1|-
TGCAGCGTTCTAGGTGTGGCCGGAAGGGATAACACCGGGGAGCTGTTTTTT
CSVLGVAGRDNTGELFF
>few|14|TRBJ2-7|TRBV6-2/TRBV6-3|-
TGTGCCAGCAGCCCCGGGCAGGCCTCCTACGAGCAGTACTTC
CASSPGQASYEQYF
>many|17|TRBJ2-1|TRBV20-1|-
TGCAGTGCTAGGGGGTATCAGAACTTATTCCCGGACAATGAGCAGTTCTTC
CSARGYQNLFPDNEQFF
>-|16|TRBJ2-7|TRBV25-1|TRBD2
TGTGCCAGCAGTGAAGAGCAGCGGGGGGTCCCTGACGAGCAGTACTTC
CASSEEQRGVPDEQYF
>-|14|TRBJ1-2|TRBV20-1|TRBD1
TGCAGTGCCCGACCCGCCCGGACAGGGGAAGTCTACACCTTC
CSARPARTGEVYTF
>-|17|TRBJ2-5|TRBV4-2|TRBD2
TGTGCCAGCAGCCAAGAACGTAGCGGGGGGGTACAAGAGACCCAGTACTTC
CASSQERSGGVQETQYF
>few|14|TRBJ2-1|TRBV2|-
TGTGCCAGCAGCGTAGGGACCTCGGACACTGAGCAGTTCTTC
CASSVGTSDTEQFF
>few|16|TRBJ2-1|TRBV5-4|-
TGTGCCAGCAGCCGGGACCGGGCAAGCTCCTACAATGAGCAGTTCTTC
CASSRDRASSYNEQFF
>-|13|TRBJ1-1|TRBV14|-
TGTGCCAGCAGCTCGAGTAAGAACACTGAAGCTTTCTTT
CASSSSKNTEAFF
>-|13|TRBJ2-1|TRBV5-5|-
TGTGCCAGCAGCTTGGGGATTTACAATGAGCAGTTCTTC
CASSLGIYNEQFF
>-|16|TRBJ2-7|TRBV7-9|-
TGTGCCAGCGCCCCTCTTAACTATGGCAGGGCCCACGAGCAGTACTTC
CASAPLNYGRAHEQYF
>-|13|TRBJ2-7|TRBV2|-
TGTGCCAGCAGTGTGGACGGACCCTACGAGCAGTACTTC
CASSVDGPYEQYF
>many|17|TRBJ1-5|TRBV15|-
TGTGCCACCAGCACCAGATTCCCAGTAAATAGCAATCAGCCCCAGCATTTT
CATSTRFPVNSNQPQHF
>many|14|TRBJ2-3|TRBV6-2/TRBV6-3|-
TGTGCCAGCAGTGCCGGGGGTTCGCAAGATACGCAGTATTTT
CASSAGGSQDTQYF
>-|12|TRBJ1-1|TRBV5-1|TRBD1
TGCGCCAGCGGGGACAGGAACACTGAAGCTTTCTTT
CASGDRNTEAFF
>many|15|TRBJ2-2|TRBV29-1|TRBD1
TGCAGCGTTGCCGGGCGGACAGGTCACACCGGGGAGCTGTTTTTT
CSVAGRTGHTGELFF
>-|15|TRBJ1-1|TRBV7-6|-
TGTGCCAGCAGCTTAGTTGGGGGCGTGAACACTGAAGCTTTCTTT
CASSLVGGVNTEAFF
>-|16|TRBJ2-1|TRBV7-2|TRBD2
TGTGCCAGCAGCTTAGATCCTAGCGGGGGGGTATACCGGCAGTTCTTC
CASSLDPSGGVYRQFF
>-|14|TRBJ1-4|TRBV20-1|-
TGCAGTGCCGAGGCGGCGGCGTTGAATGAAAAACTGTTTTTT
CSAEAAALNEKLFF
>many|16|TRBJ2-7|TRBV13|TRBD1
TGTGCCAGCAGCTTACGTGCCGGGACAGCCCCCAACGAGCAGTACTTC
CASSLRAGTAPNEQYF
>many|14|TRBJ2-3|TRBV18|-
TGTGCCAGCGGCGGGGGCCAGAACACAGATACGCAGTATTTT
CASGGGQNTDTQYF
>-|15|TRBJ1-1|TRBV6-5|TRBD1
TGTGCCAGCAGTTTAGGAGGACAGGCGAACACTGAAGCTTTCTTT
CASSLGGQANTEAFF
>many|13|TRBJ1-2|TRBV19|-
TGTGCCAGTAGTATCGAGGGTAACTATGGCTACACCTTC
CASSIEGNYGYTF
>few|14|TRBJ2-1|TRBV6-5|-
TGTGCCAGCAGCCTCAACCGTAGGGCGGATGAGCAGTTCTTC
CASSLNRRADEQFF
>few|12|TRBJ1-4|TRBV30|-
TGTGCCGGCCTTAGACTTAATGAAAAACTGTTTTTT
CAGLRLNEKLFF
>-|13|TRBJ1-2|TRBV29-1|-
TGCAGCGCTGGGGTCGACAGCTCTGGGGGCTACACCTTC
CSAGVDSSGGYTF